This T cell receptor (beta chain) was retrieved from a study of shared T cell receptors in the human thymus. Data came from immunoSEQ multiplex PCR; TCRdb stores just in-frame clones and leaves some out. The table has more than 550,000 clones, roughly 85% seen once. This CDR3 comprises 15 residues. Trimming removed 4 bases at V and 3 bases at J, with 16 bases between. CDR1 SGHDN and CDR2 FVKESK come from the germline V gene. The table lists this clone with a few counts. These data are also associated with another study on human thymus T cells. That investigation notes: Having corrective surgery for congenital heart defects, healthy Finnish infants were the ones who donated. Thymus specimens were resections from corrective heart surgery. Related research found strongly overlapping thymic repertoires in unrelated individuals.

The TCR originated in a girl less than two years old with a congenital heart defect. Sequencing was done on a sample of thymocytes. The V gene is TRBV14, the J gene TRBJ2-7, with D maybe TRBD2 (6 bases). The CDR3 DNA is TGTGCCAGCAGCCGCGGGGCCTTCCACTACTACGAGCAGTACTTC. It specifies CASSRGAFHYYEQYF.